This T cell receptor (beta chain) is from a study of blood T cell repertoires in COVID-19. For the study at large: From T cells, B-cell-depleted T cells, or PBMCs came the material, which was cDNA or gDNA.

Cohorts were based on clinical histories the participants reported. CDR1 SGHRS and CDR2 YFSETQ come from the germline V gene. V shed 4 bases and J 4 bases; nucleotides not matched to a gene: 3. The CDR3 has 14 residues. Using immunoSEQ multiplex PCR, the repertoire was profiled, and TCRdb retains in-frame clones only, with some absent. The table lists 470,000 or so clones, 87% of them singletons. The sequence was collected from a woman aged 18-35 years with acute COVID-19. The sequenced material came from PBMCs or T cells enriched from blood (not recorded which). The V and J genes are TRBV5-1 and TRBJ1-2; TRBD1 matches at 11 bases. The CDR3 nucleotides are TGCGCCAGCAGCCAAGGACAGGGGGCCTATGGCTACACCTTC. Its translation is CASSQGQGAYGYTF.